What follows describes a single TCR beta chain. Antigen: not known. These data originate in a study of cytomegalovirus exposure and HLA in healthy donors. Study conclusions and caveats: Indistinguishable V segments, including TRBV6-2 and TRBV6-3, were excluded. Fewer N-insertions (relative to the roughly 630-donor mean) were reportedly seen in an Asian-associated ancestry cluster in a later analysis.

In the PCR, 60 Vbeta and 13 Jbeta primers were used. Measured with immunoSEQ multiplex PCR; TCRdb has only the in-frame clones, and not every one. The sample has some 130,000 clones, about 76% seen once. V lost 1 base and J lost 3; bases outside the gene matches: 6. Germline values: CDR1 LGHNA, CDR2 YNFKEQ. The CDR3 covers 16 residues. The TCR comes from a male donor in good health and CMV-seronegative. This sequence joins TRBV4-2 and TRBJ1-5; TRBD1 aligns across 7 bases. The specimen sequenced was PBMCs. The CDR3 sequence is CASSQVRGQNNQPQHF. DNA for the CDR3: TGTGCCAGCAGCCAAGTTAGGGGGCAAAACAATCAGCCCCAGCATTTT.